The 30 T cell receptor beta chains below were found in one sample sequenced in a study of blood T cell repertoires in COVID-19. This table comes from immunoSEQ multiplex PCR, and its TCRdb copy is limited to in-frame clones, with some not included. The sample lists roughly 170,000 clones, 75% to 85% seen once, with around 8.1% in the top ten. Sequencing input: peripheral blood. These receptor sequences come from a woman aged 60-70 years with COVID-19, enrolled during active disease.

This chain joins TRBV19 and TRBJ2-5; no clear D gene. V lost 2 bases and J lost 1, with 14 bases in between. The CDR3 runs to 16 residues. CDR1 is LNHDA and CDR2 is SQIVND in the germline V gene (reference sequence). CDR3 in DNA: TGTGCCAGTAGTATAATGGCGTTAGCCCCCCAAGAGACCCAGTACTTC. Amino acids: CASSIMALAPQETQYF.

As DNA, the CDR3 is TGTGCCAGCAGTTGGGGACAAGGCTCCTACGAGCAGTACGTC. Translated, it gives CASSWGQGSYEQYV. This chain uses TRBV28 with TRBJ2-7; perhaps TRBD1 as D (6 bases). There are 14 residues in the CDR3. Trimming took off 4 bases at V and 0 bases at J, with 10 bases between the two ends. Germline CDR1 MDHEN, CDR2 SYDVKM.

The gene calls are TRBV6-1 and TRBJ1-5, with TRBD1 as a possible D gene (5 bases). V shed 1 base and J shed 3 bases, with 7 bases lying between them. Germline lookup yields CDR1 MNHNS and CDR2 SASEGT. CDR3 length: 14 amino acids. The CDR3 is CASSEGTHNQPQHF. The CDR3 DNA reads TGTGCCAGCAGTGAAGGGACACACAATCAGCCCCAGCATTTT.

In this sample, this clone turned up once. The V call is TRBV10-2, the J call TRBJ2-7, with a weak D call TRBD2 (5 bases). Trimming took off 3 bases at V and 4 bases at J, with 16 bases between the two ends. The germline gives CDR1 WSHSY, CDR2 SAAADI. This CDR3 is built from 15 residues. This CDR3 is CASSDPGRGTYEQYV. The CDR3 nucleotides are TGCGCCAGCAGTGACCCCGGACGGGGAACATACGAGCAGTACGTC.

Only one count was recorded for this clone. The CDR3 here is CASSEVAGGRTDTQYF. In DNA form, the CDR3 reads TGCGCCAGCAGTGAGGTGGCGGGGGGACGCACAGATACGCAGTATTTT. The genes are TRBV5-1 and TRBJ2-3, with 8 nucleotides matching TRBD2. Trimming at V came to 5 bases and at J to 1 base, leaving 9 bases not matched to a gene. The germline CDR1 and CDR2 sequences are SGHRS and YFSETQ. This CDR3 has 16 residues. The entire variable domain, with the rest obtained from reference TRBV5-1 and TRBJ2-3, is as follows: KAGVTQTPRYLIKTRGQQVTLSCSPISGHRSVSWYQQTPGQGLQFLFEYFSETQRNKGNFPGRFSGRQFSNSRSEMNVSTLELGDSALYLCASSEVAGGRTDTQYFGPGTRLTVL.

The V call is TRBV23-1, the J call TRBJ2-7; weak D call: TRBD2 (6 bases). TRBV23-1 has ORF status, its function being uncertain. The CDR3 sequence is 14 residues long. Trimming removed 6 bases at V and 6 bases at J, with 18 bases between. This CDR3 is CASSLRRVGCEQYF. Written as DNA, the CDR3 is TGCGCCAGCAGCCTGAGGAGGGTTGGCTGCGAGCAGTACTTC.

A single count supports this clone. This rearrangement joins TRBV2 to TRBJ1-6; D is ambiguous. The CDR3 loop spans 14 amino acids. V lost 9 bases to trimming and J lost 0 bases, with 9 bases between them. Germline lookup yields CDR1 SNHLY and CDR2 FYNNEI. The CDR3 loop reads CASLPSSYNSPLHF. The CDR3 bases are TGTGCCAGTCTCCCTAGCTCCTATAATTCACCCCTCCACTTT.

The chain joins TRBV4-3 to TRBJ2-5, with 7 positions matching TRBD2. The germline V gene has CDR1 LGHNA and CDR2 YSLEER. After removal of 4 bases from V and 2 bases from J, the junction contained 7 bases not matched to a gene. The CDR3 covers 15 residues. The CDR3 loop is CASSPQRGIQETQYF. The DNA for the CDR3 is TGCGCCAGCAGCCCCCAGCGGGGCATTCAAGAGACCCAGTACTTC.

This clone was recorded many times. The chain combines TRBV15 with TRBJ2-5, with TRBD1 matching 7 bases. Germline V lookup: CDR1 LNHNV, CDR2 YYDKDF (reference sequence). CDR3 length equals 14 residues. Trimming at V came to 0 bases and at J to 7 bases, leaving 5 bases not matched to a gene. CDR3 nucleotide sequence: TGTGCCACCAGCAGAGATTTACAGGGGTGGACCCAGTACTTC. Protein sequence: CATSRDLQGWTQYF.

Notes on this clone: The junction shows a germline mismatch at one end, possibly a read error. The chain couples TRBV7-7 to TRBJ1-1; D uncertain. Per the germline V gene, CDR1 is SSHAT and CDR2 is FNYEAQ (reference sequence). The CDR3 length is 14 residues. CDR3 amino acids: CASSPINLNTEAFF. In nucleotides, the CDR3 is TGTGCTAGCAGCCCTATCAACTTGAACACTGAAGCTTTCTTT.

This chain uses TRBV28 with TRBJ1-2; TRBD1 matches at 9 bases. CDR1 and CDR2 from the germline V gene are MDHEN and SYDVKM. J gave up 7 bases and V 6 bases, and 9 bases lay outside the gene matches. The CDR3 extends over 14 amino acids. This CDR3 is CASSPGDRASGYTF. The CDR3 nucleotides read TGTGCCAGCAGCCCCGGGGACAGGGCAAGTGGCTACACCTTC.

The V call is TRBV28, the J call TRBJ2-7, with a possible D match to TRBD1 (5 bases). The length of the CDR3 is 19 residues. Trimming cost V 5 bases and J 1 base, with 27 bases left between them. Germline V CDR1 and CDR2: MDHEN, SYDVKM. The CDR3 sequence: CASSPQLGQGREGSYEQYV. The CDR3 region has the DNA TGTGCCAGCAGTCCTCAATTGGGTCAGGGCAGGGAAGGGTCCTACGAGCAGTACGTC.

The J gene is TRBJ2-7, the V gene TRBV28; 11 positions match TRBD2. The V gene's germline CDR1 is MDHEN and CDR2 SYDVKM. CDR3 length equals 15 residues. V lost 7 bases, J lost 3 bases, and 8 bases stayed unmatched. The CDR3 coding sequence is TGTGCCAGCACTTCTCCGGGACTAGCGGTCTACGAGCAGTACTTC. It specifies CASTSPGLAVYEQYF.

This chain links TRBV11-2 with TRBJ1-2, with TRBD1 matching 9 bases. This CDR3 comprises 13 residues. CDR1 SGHAT and CDR2 FQNNGV come from the germline V gene. The V gene end was trimmed by 5 bases and the J gene end by 5 bases; junction bases not matched to a gene: 3. CDR3 bases: TGTGCCAGCAGCCAGGGACAGGGATATGGCTACACCTTC. This translates into CASSQGQGYGYTF.

A single count supports this clone. The V and J genes are TRBV10-1 and TRBJ2-5; D perhaps matches TRBD2 (5 bases). Trimming took 4 bases from V and 5 from J, leaving 11 bases between them. The CDR3 contains 13 residues. The germline V gene encodes CDR1 WNHNN and CDR2 SYGVQD (reference sequence). Here the CDR3 reads CASSVSARETQYF. CDR3 DNA: TGCGCCAGCAGTGTTAGCGCGCGGGAGACCCAGTACTTC.

The V and J genes are TRBV19 and TRBJ1-2, with 10 bases lining up with TRBD1. The ends lost 6 bases at V and 7 bases at J; junction bases unmatched: 8. The germline CDR1 and CDR2 sequences are LNHDA and SQIVND (reference sequence). This CDR3 region has 14 residues. The CDR3 DNA follows: TGTGCCAGTAGAGTCGGGACAGGGGTCGGTGGCTACACCTTC. Translating it yields CASRVGTGVGGYTF.

The chain joins TRBV28 to TRBJ2-7; maybe TRBD2 (5 bases). Germline-derived CDR1 and CDR2 are MDHEN and SYDVKM. The V gene lost 2 bases and the J gene lost 2 bases, with 19 bases spanning the gap. The CDR3 spans 17 residues. CDR3 DNA: TGTGCCAGCAGTTTACGAGCCCGCCTAGCTTTCACCTACGAGCAGTACTTC. Translated: CASSLRARLAFTYEQYF.

The rearrangement uses TRBV6-5 and TRBJ1-6; D is uncertain. Germline V gives CDR1 MNHEY, CDR2 SVGAGI. With 6 bases removed from V and 5 bases from J, the gap between germline ends came to 11 bases. The CDR3 is 14 amino acids. This chain's CDR3 is CASRKEANNSPLHF. The CDR3, as DNA: TGTGCCAGCAGAAAAGAGGCCAATAATTCACCCCTCCACTTT.

V is TRBV28 and J is TRBJ1-1; D perhaps matches TRBD1 (6 bases). V shed 5 bases and J shed 1 base, with 14 bases lying between them. The CDR3 loop spans 15 amino acids. Germline loops: CDR1 MDHEN, CDR2 SYDVKM. The CDR3, as DNA: TGTGCCAGCAGTCACACAGGGAGACGGAACACTGAAGCTTTCTTT. Protein sequence: CASSHTGRRNTEAFF.

This chain connects TRBV7-8 to TRBJ2-7; D might be TRBD1 (6 bases). Germline loops: CDR1 SGHVS, CDR2 FQNEAQ. The CDR3 is 15 amino acids. The V end was cut by 4 bases, the J end by 4 bases, with 17 bases between. The CDR3 nucleotides are TGTGCCAGCAGCTCACTCCCACAGGGTCAATACGAGCAGTACGTC. Translating gives CASSSLPQGQYEQYV.

V is TRBV5-1 and J is TRBJ2-3, with TRBD1 matching over 8 bases. Per the germline V gene, CDR1 is SGHRS and CDR2 is YFSETQ. The CDR3 has 13 amino acids. V lost 4 bases to trimming and J lost 5 bases; unmatched junction nucleotides: 3. The CDR3 sequence: CASSPGQVDTQYF. The CDR3 DNA is TGCGCCAGCAGCCCGGGACAGGTAGATACGCAGTATTTT.

V gene TRBV19 combines with J gene TRBJ2-1; 13 bases are shared with TRBD2. The length of the CDR3 is 16 residues. The V gene's germline CDR1 is LNHDA and CDR2 SQIVND (reference sequence). The trim removed 3 bases at V and 6 bases at J, leaving 5 bases unmatched. CDR3 protein: CASSIPGLAGINEQFF. In DNA form, the CDR3 reads TGTGCCAGTAGTATTCCGGGACTAGCGGGAATCAATGAGCAGTTCTTC. Using reference TRBV19 and TRBJ2-1 for the parts outside the CDR3, the full variable domain is DGGITQSPKYLFRKEGQNVTLSCEQNLNHDAMYWYRQDPGQGLRLIYYSQIVNDFQKGDIAEGYSVSREKKESFPLTVTSAQKNPTAFYLCASSIPGLAGINEQFFGPGTRLTVL.

The rearrangement uses TRBV6-6 and TRBJ1-6, with 10 bases identical to TRBD1. Germline V lookup: CDR1 MNHNY, CDR2 SVGAGI (reference sequence). The CDR3 has 17 residues. V gave up 5 bases and J gave up 11 bases; unmatched junction bases: 15. CDR3 sequence: CASSPRQGADVPAPLHF. CDR3 nucleotide sequence: TGTGCCAGCAGTCCTCGACAGGGGGCGGATGTGCCGGCACCCCTCCACTTT.

The V gene is TRBV7-9, the J gene TRBJ1-4; 8 nucleotides align to TRBD1. Germline trimming cut 1 base from V and 11 bases from J; bases unmatched to any gene: 0. Per germline, CDR1 SEHNR and CDR2 FQNEAQ (reference sequence). The CDR3 runs 12 residues. The CDR3 is CASSLDRGKLFF. In DNA form, the CDR3 reads TGTGCCAGCAGCTTAGACAGGGGGAAACTGTTTTTT.

The gene calls are TRBV3-1 (or the pseudogene TRBV3-2) and TRBJ1-6; D is unresolved. The germline gives CDR1 LGHDT, CDR2 YNNKEL (reference sequence). The CDR3 has 14 residues. V lost 0 bases and J 7 bases, leaving 7 bases between the germline ends. CDR3 nucleotide sequence: TGTGCCAGCAGCCAAGAAATTGAGAATTCACCCCTCCACTTT. It is translated as CASSQEIENSPLHF.

In this sample, this clone turned up once. V usage is TRBV20-1 and J usage is TRBJ2-3; TRBD2 aligns across 7 bases. CDR1 and CDR2 (germline): DFQATT, SNEGSKA (reference sequence). J gave up 10 bases and V 6 bases, and 7 bases lay outside the gene matches. The CDR3 has 11 residues. The CDR3 loop reads CSAGTTLAQYF. For the CDR3, the DNA is TGCAGTGCCGGGACTACCCTTGCGCAGTATTTT.

This clone was seen just once. The gene calls are TRBV3-1 (or the pseudogene TRBV3-2) and TRBJ2-5, with TRBD1 identical over 7 bases. Germline trimming cut 1 base from V and 5 bases from J; bases unmatched to any gene: 7. The CDR3 is 15 residues long. The germline V gene has CDR1 LGHDT and CDR2 YNNKEL (reference sequence). The DNA of the CDR3 is TGTGCCAGCAGCCAAGGGGGTAACAGGGGTGAGACCCAGTACTTC. Translation: CASSQGGNRGETQYF.

This chain connects TRBV6-1 to TRBJ2-7; 8 bases line up with TRBD2. CDR1 MNHNS and CDR2 SASEGT come from the germline V gene. The length of the CDR3 is 16 residues. Trimming removed 4 bases from V and 4 bases from J; junction bases left unmatched: 12. The CDR3 region has the DNA TGTGCCAGCAGTGTCTCCTCCCGGGGGGGCGGGTACGAGCAGTACGTC. It codes for CASSVSSRGGGYEQYV.

V is TRBV5-1 and J is TRBJ2-1; 7 nucleotides match TRBD2. Germline CDR1 SGHRS, CDR2 YFSETQ. V shed 9 bases, J shed 10 bases, and the junction held 13 bases outside the gene matches. The CDR3 totals 13 residues. DNA for the CDR3: TGCGCCACCTCGGGACTACCTGAGCGGGAGCAGTTCTTC. Translating it yields CATSGLPEREQFF.

This clone was counted a single time. This CDR3 is CASSKDGRGTEAFF. The CDR3, as DNA: TGTGCCAGTAGTAAGGACGGCAGGGGCACTGAAGCTTTCTTT. This chain links TRBV19 with TRBJ1-1; D is perhaps TRBD1 (6 bases). With 4 bases removed from V and 4 bases from J, the gap between germline ends came to 13 bases. The CDR3 loop spans 14 amino acids. Germline lookup yields CDR1 LNHDA and CDR2 SQIVND (reference sequence).